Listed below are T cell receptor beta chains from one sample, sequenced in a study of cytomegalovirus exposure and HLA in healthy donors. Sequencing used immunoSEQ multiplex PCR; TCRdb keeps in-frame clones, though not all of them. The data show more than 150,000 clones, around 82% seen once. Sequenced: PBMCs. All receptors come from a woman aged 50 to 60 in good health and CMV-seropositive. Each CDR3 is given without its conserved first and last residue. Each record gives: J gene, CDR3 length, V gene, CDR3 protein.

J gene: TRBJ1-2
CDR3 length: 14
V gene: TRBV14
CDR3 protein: ASSQVTGAPNYGYT

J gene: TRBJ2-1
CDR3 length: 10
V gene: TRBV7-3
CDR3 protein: ASSLGAREQF

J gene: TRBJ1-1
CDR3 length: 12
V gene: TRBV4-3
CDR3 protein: ASSQDGLGTEAF

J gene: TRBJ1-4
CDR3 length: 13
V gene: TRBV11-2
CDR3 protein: ASSPFTGGDAKLF

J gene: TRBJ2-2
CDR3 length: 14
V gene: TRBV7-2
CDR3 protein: ASSFRGRGVRGELF

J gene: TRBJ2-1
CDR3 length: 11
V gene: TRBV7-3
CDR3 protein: ASSITLYNEQF

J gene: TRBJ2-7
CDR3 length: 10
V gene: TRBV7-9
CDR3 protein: SSSQGLHEQY

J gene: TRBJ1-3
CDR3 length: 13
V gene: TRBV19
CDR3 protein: ASSTREGTGNTIY

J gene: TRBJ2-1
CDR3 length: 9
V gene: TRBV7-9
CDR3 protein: ASTPRNEQF

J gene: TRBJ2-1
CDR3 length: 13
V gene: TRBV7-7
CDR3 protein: ASSAAGVLNNEQF

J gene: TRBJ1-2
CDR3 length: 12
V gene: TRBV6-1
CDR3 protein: ASSGGQGNYGYT

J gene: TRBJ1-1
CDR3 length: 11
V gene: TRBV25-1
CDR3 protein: ASRGPRGTEAF

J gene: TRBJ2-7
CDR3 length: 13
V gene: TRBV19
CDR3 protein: ASSIAGLGDYEQY

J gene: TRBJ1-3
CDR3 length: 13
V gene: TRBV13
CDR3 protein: ASSTRQGARNTIY

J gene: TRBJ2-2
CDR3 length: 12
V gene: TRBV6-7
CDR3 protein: ASSYLRGTGELF

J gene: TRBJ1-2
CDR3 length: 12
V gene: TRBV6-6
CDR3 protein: ASSKRDSRYGYT

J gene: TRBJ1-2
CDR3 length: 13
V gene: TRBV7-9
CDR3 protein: ASSLSAPGEEGYT

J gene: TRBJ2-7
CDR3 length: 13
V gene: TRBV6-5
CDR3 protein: ASRPGDSLFYEQY

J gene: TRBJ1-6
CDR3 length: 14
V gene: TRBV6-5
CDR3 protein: ASSYATTGANSPLH

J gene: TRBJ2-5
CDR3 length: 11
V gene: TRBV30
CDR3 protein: AWRSGGFGTQY

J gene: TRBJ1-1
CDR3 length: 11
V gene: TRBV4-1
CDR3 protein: ASSLGLNTEAF

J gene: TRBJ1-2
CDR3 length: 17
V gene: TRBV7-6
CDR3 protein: ASSLSPWRGQSSNYGYT

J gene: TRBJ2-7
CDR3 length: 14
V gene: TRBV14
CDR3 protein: ASSQDRPGRFYEQY

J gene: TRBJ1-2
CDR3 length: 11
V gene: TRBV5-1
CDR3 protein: ASSGGTEDGYT

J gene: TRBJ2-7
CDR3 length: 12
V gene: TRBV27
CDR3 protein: ASSLGTGSYEQY

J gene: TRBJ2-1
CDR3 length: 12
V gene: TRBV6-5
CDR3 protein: ASSLGLADNEQF